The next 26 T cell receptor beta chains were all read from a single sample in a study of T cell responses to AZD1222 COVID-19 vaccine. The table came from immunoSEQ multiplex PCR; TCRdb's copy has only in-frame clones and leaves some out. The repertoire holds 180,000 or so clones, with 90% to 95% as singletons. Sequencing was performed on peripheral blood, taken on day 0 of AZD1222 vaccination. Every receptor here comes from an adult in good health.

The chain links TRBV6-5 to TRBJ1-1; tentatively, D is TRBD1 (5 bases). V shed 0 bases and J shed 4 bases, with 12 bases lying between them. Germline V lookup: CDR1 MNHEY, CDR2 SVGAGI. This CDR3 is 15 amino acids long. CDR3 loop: CASSYSGRAGTEAFF. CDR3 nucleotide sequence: TGTGCCAGCAGTTACTCGGGCAGGGCCGGCACTGAAGCTTTCTTT.

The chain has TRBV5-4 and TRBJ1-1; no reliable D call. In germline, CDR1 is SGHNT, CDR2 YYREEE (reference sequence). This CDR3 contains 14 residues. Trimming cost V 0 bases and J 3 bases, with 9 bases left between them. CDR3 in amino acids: CASSLEAADTEAFF. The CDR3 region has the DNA TGTGCCAGCAGCTTGGAGGCGGCAGACACTGAAGCTTTCTTT.

The CDR3: CASSNRLIVGTGNYGYTF. Here the CDR3 DNA reads TGTGCCAGCAGCAACCGACTCATCGTCGGGACAGGGAACTATGGCTACACCTTC. V gene TRBV3-1 (or the pseudogene TRBV3-2) combines with J gene TRBJ1-2; TRBD1 agrees at 9 bases. Trimming at V came to 5 bases and at J to 2 bases, leaving 15 bases not matched to a gene. Germline V gene lookup returns CDR1 LGHDT and CDR2 YNNKEL (reference sequence). This CDR3 region has 18 residues.

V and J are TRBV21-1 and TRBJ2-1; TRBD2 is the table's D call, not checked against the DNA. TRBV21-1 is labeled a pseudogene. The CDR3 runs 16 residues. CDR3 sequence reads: CASSSRTSSSYNEQFF. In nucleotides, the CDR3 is TGTGCCAGCAGCAGCCGTACTAGCAGCTCCTACAATGAGCAGTTCTTC.

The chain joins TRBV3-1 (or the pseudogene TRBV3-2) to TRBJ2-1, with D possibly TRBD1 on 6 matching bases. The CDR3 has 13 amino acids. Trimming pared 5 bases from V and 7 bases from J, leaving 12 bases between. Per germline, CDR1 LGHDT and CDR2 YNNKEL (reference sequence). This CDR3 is CASSRGMVNEQFF. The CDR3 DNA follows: TGTGCCAGCAGCAGGGGGATGGTGAATGAGCAGTTCTTC.

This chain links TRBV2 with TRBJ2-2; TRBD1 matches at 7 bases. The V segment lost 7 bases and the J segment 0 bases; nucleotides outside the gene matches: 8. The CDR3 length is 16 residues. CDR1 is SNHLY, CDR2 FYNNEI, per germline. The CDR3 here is CASMPGTASNTGELFF. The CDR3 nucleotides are TGTGCCAGCATGCCTGGGACAGCCTCGAACACCGGGGAGCTGTTTTTT. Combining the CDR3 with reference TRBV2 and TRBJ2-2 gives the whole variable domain EPEVTQTPSHQVTQMGQEVILRCVPISNHLYFYWYRQILGQKVEFLVSFYNNEISEKSEIFDDQFSVERPDGSNFTLKIRSTKLEDSAMYFCASMPGTASNTGELFFGEGSRLTVL.

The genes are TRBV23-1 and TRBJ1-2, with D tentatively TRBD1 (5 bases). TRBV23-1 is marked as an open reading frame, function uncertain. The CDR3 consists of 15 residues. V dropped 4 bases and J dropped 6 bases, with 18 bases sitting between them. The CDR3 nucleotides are TGCGCCAGCAGTCCCCGGGGAGGGGATCCAGATGGCTACACCTTC. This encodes CASSPRGGDPDGYTF.

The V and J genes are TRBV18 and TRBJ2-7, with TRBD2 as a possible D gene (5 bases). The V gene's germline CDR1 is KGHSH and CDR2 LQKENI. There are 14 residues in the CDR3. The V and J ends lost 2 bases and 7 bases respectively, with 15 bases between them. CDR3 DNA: TGTGCCAGCTCACCAAAGACTACCGAACGGGAGCAGTACTTC. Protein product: CASSPKTTEREQYF.

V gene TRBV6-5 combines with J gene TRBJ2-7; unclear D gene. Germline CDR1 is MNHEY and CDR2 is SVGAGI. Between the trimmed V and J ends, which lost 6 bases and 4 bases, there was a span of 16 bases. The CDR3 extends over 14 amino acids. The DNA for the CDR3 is TGTGCCAGCAGATCCCTGACTGGCCATTACGAGCAGTACTTC. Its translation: CASRSLTGHYEQYF.

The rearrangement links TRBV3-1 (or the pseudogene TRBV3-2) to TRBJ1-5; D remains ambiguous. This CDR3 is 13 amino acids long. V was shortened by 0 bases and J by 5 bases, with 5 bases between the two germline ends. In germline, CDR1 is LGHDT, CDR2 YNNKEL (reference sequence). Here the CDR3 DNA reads TGTGCCAGCAGCCAAGATTATCATCAGCCCCAGCATTTT. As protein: CASSQDYHQPQHF.

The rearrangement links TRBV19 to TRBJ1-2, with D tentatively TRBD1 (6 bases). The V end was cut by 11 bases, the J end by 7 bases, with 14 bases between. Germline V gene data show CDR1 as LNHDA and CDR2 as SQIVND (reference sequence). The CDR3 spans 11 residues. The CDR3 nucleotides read TGTGCCGCCAAGGGGGGGCTTGGCTACACCTTC. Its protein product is CAAKGGLGYTF.

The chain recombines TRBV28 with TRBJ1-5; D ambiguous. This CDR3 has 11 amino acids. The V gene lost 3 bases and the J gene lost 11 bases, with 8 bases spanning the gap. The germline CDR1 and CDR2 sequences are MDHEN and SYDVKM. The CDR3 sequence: CASSFARAQHF. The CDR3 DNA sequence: TGTGCCAGCAGTTTCGCTAGAGCCCAGCATTTT.

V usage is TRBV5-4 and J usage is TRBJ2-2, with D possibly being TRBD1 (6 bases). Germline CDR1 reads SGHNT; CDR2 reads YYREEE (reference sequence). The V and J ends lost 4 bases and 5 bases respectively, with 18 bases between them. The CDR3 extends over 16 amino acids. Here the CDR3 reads CASSPGQLLATGELFF. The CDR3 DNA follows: TGTGCCAGCAGCCCCGGACAGCTCTTGGCTACCGGGGAGCTGTTTTTT.

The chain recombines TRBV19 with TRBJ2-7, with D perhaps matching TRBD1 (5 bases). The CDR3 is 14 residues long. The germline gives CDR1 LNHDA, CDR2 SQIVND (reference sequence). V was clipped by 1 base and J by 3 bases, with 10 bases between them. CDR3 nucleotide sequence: TGTGCCAGTAGTATAGGCGCAGGGTTCTACGAGCAGTACTTC. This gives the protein CASSIGAGFYEQYF.

The CDR3 DNA reads as TGTGCCAGCAGCCCACCGAAAGAGACCCAGTACTTC. It encodes CASSPPKETQYF. The rearrangement joins TRBV6-5 to TRBJ2-5; D call uncertain. The germline gives CDR1 MNHEY, CDR2 SVGAGI. Trimming cost V 6 bases and J 3 bases, with 8 bases left between them. The CDR3 has 12 amino acids.

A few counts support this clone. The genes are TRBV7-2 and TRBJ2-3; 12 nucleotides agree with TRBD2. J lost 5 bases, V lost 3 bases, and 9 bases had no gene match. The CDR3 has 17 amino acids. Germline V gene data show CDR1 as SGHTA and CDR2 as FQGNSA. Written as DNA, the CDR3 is TGTGCCAGCAGCTTCATGCCTAGCGGGAGGGGACGAGATACGCAGTATTTT. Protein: CASSFMPSGRGRDTQYF.

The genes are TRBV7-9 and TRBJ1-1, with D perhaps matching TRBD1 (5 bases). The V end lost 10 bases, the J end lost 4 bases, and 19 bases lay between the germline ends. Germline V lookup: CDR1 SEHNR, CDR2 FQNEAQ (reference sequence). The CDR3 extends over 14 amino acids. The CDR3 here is CAILKWGRGTEAFF. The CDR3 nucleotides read TGTGCCATCCTGAAATGGGGGAGGGGCACTGAAGCTTTCTTT.

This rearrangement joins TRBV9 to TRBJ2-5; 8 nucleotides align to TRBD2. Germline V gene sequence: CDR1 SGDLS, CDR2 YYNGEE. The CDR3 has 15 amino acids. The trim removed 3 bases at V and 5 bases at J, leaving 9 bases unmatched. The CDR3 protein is CASSGSGRGVETQYF. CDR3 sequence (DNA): TGTGCCAGCAGCGGGAGCGGGAGAGGTGTGGAGACCCAGTACTTC. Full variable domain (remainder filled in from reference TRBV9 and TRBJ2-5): DSGVTQTPKHLITATGQRVTLRCSPRSGDLSVYWYQQSLDQGLQFLIQYYNGEERAKGNILERFSAQQFPDLHSELNLSSLELGDSALYFCASSGSGRGVETQYFGPGTRLLVL.

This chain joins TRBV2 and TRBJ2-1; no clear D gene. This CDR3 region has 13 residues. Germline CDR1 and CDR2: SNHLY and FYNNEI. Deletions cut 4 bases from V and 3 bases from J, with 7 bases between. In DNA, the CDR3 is TGTGCCAGCAGTGTGCAGATCTACAATGAGCAGTTCTTC. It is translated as CASSVQIYNEQFF.

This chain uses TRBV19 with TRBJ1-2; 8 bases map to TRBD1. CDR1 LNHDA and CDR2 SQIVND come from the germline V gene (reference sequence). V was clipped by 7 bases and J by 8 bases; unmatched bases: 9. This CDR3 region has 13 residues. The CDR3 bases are TGTGCCAGTACCATGACAGGGGTCGGCGGCTACACCTTC. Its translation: CASTMTGVGGYTF. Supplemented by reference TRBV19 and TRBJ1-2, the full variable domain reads DGGITQSPKYLFRKEGQNVTLSCEQNLNHDAMYWYRQDPGQGLRLIYYSQIVNDFQKGDIAEGYSVSREKKESFPLTVTSAQKNPTAFYLCASTMTGVGGYTFGSGTRLTVV.

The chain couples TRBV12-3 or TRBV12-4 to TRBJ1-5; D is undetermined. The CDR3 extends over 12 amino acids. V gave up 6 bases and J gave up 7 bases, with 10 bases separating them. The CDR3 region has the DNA TGTGCCAGCAGCCGCGCCAACCAGCCCCAGCATTTT. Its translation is CASSRANQPQHF.

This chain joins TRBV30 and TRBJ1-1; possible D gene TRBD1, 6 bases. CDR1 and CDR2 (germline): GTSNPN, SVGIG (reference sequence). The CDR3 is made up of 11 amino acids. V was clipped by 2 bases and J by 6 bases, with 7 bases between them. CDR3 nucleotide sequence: TGTGCCTGGAGTCGGACAGCTGAAGCTTTCTTT. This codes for CAWSRTAEAFF.

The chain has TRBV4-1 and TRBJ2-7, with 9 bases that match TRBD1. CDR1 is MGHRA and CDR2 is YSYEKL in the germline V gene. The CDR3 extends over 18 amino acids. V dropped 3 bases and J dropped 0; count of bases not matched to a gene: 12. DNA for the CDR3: TGCGCCAGCAGCCAGTCTTTAACCGGGACAGGGATCTCCTACGAGCAGTACTTC. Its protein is CASSQSLTGTGISYEQYF.

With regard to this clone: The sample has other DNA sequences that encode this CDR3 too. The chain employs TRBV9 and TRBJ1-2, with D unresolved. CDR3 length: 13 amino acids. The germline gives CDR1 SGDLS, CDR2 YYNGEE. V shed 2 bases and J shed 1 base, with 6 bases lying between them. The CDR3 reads CASSVVSNYGYTF. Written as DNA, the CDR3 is TGTGCCAGCAGCGTGGTCAGTAACTATGGCTACACCTTC.

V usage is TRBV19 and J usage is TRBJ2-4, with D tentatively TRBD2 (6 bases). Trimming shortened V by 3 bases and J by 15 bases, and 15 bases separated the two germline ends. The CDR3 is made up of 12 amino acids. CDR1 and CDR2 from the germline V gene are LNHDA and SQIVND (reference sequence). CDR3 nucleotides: TGTGCCAGTAGTATTCCCCCGGGACTTCGGTACTTC. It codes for CASSIPPGLRYF.

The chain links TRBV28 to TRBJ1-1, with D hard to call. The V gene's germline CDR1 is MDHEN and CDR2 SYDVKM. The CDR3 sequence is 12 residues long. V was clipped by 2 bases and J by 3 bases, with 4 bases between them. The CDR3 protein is CASSLQDTEAFF. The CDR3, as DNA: TGTGCCAGCAGTTTACAGGACACTGAAGCTTTCTTT.